This T cell receptor beta chain was observed in a study of blood T cell dynamics during melanoma immunotherapy. Study information: First-line therapy was either pembrolizumab or nivolumab with ipilimumab for metastatic melanoma.

From germline, CDR1 is MDHEN and CDR2 SYDVKM. This CDR3 comprises 17 residues. With 6 bases removed from V and 8 bases from J, the gap between germline ends came to 28 bases. The time point is: pre-treatment baseline. One draw preceded checkpoint blockade; another followed its first cycle at week 3. Prior systemic cancer therapy, immunosuppressant use and other active malignancies excluded patients. Sequencing used immunoSEQ multiplex PCR; TCRdb keeps in-frame clones, though not all of them. The data contain about 5,000 clones, about 88% of them singletons. The TCR was taken from a human donor with melanoma. The source material was blood, sampled from a patient treated with checkpoint blockade. The rearrangement links TRBV28 to TRBJ1-2; D perhaps matches TRBD1 (5 bases). In DNA form, the CDR3 reads TGTGCCAGCAGCACCACCTTAGAAGACAGTCCCGGGTGGGGCTACACCTTC. Translation gives CASSTTLEDSPGWGYTF.